Listed here are 5 T cell receptor beta chains from one sample, sequenced in a study of blood T cells in healthy people across ages. Using a J-beta primer mix together with a sample-barcoded 5' primer, a second PCR was run for roughly 7 to 12 cycles. In TCRdb, the 5' RACE reads were re-called with MiXCR into one record per CDR3 protein. The sample has about 1.8 million distinct CDR3 sequences; just under 50% are singletons. Material for sequencing was blood. The source is a woman between 40 and 50 years old in good health.

The V and J genes are TRBV7-3 and TRBJ2-4; D possibly uses TRBD1 or TRBD2 (5 bases each). The CDR3 is made up of 18 amino acids. V dropped 0 bases and J dropped 2 bases, with 17 bases sitting between them. The germline V gene encodes CDR1 SGHTA and CDR2 FQGTGA. The CDR3 nucleotides read TGTGCCAGCAGCTTAACGGTTTCGGGGCTCGGGACCAAAAACATTCAGTACTTC. It translates to CASSLTVSGLGTKNIQYF.

This clonotype has only a few counts. This chain joins TRBV4-2 and TRBJ2-6, with D possibly called TRBD1 or TRBD2 (5 bases each). Between the trimmed V and J ends, which lost 0 bases and 0 bases, there was a span of 9 bases. The CDR3 loop spans 17 amino acids. The germline V gene has CDR1 LGHNA and CDR2 YNFKEQ. The CDR3 loop is CASSQEGTGSGANVLTF. The DNA of the CDR3 is TGTGCCAGCAGCCAAGAAGGGACGGGCTCTGGGGCCAACGTCCTGACTTTC.

This clonotype has only a few counts. V gene TRBV12-3 or TRBV12-4 combines with J gene TRBJ1-2; D is unresolved. The CDR3 length is 13 residues. Trimming left V 6 bases short and J 4 bases short, with 12 bases between. The CDR3 loop reads CASRLKRGYGYTF. DNA for the CDR3: TGTGCCAGCAGACTCAAACGAGGCTATGGCTACACCTTC.

This clonotype was recorded a few times. J is TRBJ2-7 and V is TRBV20-1; 8 bases agree with TRBD2. Germline-derived CDR1 and CDR2 are DFQATT and SNEGSKA (reference sequence). Trimming took 6 bases from V and 0 from J; bases not matched to a gene: 10. The CDR3 length is 15 residues. The CDR3 DNA is TGCAGTGCCCTGGGTAGCGGGGTTATCTCCTACGAGCAGTACTTC. This encodes CSALGSGVISYEQYF.

The chain employs TRBV6-2 or TRBV6-3 and TRBJ2-7; 10 bases agree with TRBD2. The last part of the DNA fits TRBJ2-5 better; the J call may be wrong. This CDR3 is 15 amino acids long. CDR1 and CDR2 from the germline V gene are MNHEY and SVGEGT. CDR3 bases: TGTGCCAGCAGACTTAGCGGGGGGCATGGGGAGACCCAGTACTTC. Its translation: CASRLSGGHGETQYF.